A single T cell receptor (beta chain) is shown here with its context. Using a J-beta primer mix together with a sample-barcoded 5' primer, a second PCR was run for about 6 to 12 cycles. Via MiXCR, TCRdb re-called the 5' RACE reads, giving one row per CDR3 protein. The data hold about 690,000 distinct CDR3 sequences, with over 40% observed a single time. V was clipped by 5 bases and J by 5 bases; unmatched bases: 16. The germline V gene has CDR1 SQVTM and CDR2 ANQGSEA. This CDR3 contains 18 residues. This specimen belongs to a study of blood T cells in healthy people across ages. The chain is built from TRBV29-1 and TRBJ2-2; 11 nucleotides match TRBD1. The specimen was blood. This TCR derives from a man older than 75 in good health. The CDR3 nucleotides are TGCAGCGTTACTTTCGAACCCTGGACAGGGGGCATTACCGGGGAGCTGTTTTTT. It codes for CSVTFEPWTGGITGELFF.